The clone carrying this TCR beta chain was seen a single time. What it recognizes is unknown. Additional DNA sequences in this sample encode the identical CDR3. This entry belongs to a study of graft-versus-host responses after intestinal transplantation. Study at large: Recipients were given multivisceral, liver-intestinal, or isolated intestinal transplants. General study results and limits: Early post-transplant declines in HvG were associated with peak levels of circulating GvH clones. Individuals who had graft-donor T cell macrochimerism had allografts that showed high graft-versus-host to host-versus-graft clonal ratios. Ileal or blood samples showed some GvH clones first, and such clones were also found in recipient marrow.

CDR1 and CDR2 from the germline V gene are SGDLS and YYNGEE. The CDR3 has 14 residues. V lost 5 bases, J lost 0 bases, and 8 bases lay in between. Measured with immunoSEQ multiplex PCR; TCRdb has only the in-frame clones, and not every one. The sample lists tens of thousands of clones, 85% to 95% occurring once. The clonotype originates from a human donor who was the organ donor for an intestinal transplant. The V gene is TRBV9, the J gene TRBJ1-4, with D perhaps TRBD1 (6 bases). The specimen was unstimulated CD8+ T cells sorted from spleen or lymph node cells, collected before transplant. In DNA form, the CDR3 reads TGTGCCAGCAGTGAGGGGGCAACTAATGAAAAACTGTTTTTT. This translates into CASSEGATNEKLFF.